Below are 23 T cell receptor beta chains sequenced from a single sample in a study of patients and donors after allogeneic stem cell transplantation. MiXCR, applied by TCRdb to the RT-PCR reads, yields one record per CDR3 protein. In the table there are a few hundred thousand distinct CDR3 sequences, less than 15% of which are singletons. The sample taken for sequencing was blood, either unsorted or a sorted T cell fraction (not recorded which). These receptors all come from a human donor who was either an allogeneic HSCT recipient or a stem cell or donor lymphocyte infusion donor (not recorded which). It is not recorded whose cells these are; they may come from a transplant donor.

This clonotype showed up many times. The genes are TRBV21-1 and TRBJ1-5; TRBD1 is the table's D call, not checked against the DNA. TRBV21-1 is listed as a pseudogene. The CDR3 sequence is 20 residues long. The CDR3 region is CASSKDGFCRAALSNQPQHF. The CDR3 bases are TGTGCCAGCAGCAAAGATGGTTTTTGCCGGGCTGCACTTAGCAATCAGCCCCAGCATTTT.

This clonotype was seen many times. The J gene is TRBJ2-3, the V gene TRBV20-1; D tentatively fits TRBD1 or TRBD2 (5 bases each). The CDR3 contains 16 residues. The V end was cut by 0 bases, the J end by 4 bases, with 17 bases between. Germline-derived CDR1 and CDR2 are DFQATT and SNEGSKA (reference sequence). DNA of the CDR3: TGCAGTGCTAGAGATCTCCCGGGACGAAACGCAGATACGCAGTATTTT. Protein product: CSARDLPGRNADTQYF.

This clonotype was seen a handful of times. This chain connects TRBV6-6 to TRBJ1-3; D not resolved. V lost 6 bases and J 4 bases, leaving 7 bases between the germline ends. The germline gives CDR1 MNHNY, CDR2 SVGAGI (reference sequence). The CDR3 totals 12 residues. CDR3 sequence (DNA): TGTGCCAGCAGGGGGAGCGGAAACACCATATATTTT. Amino acid sequence: CASRGSGNTIYF.

This clonotype was observed a few times. This chain uses TRBV20-1 with TRBJ2-3; possibly TRBD2 for D (6 bases). This CDR3 region has 15 residues. Per the germline V gene, CDR1 is DFQATT and CDR2 is SNEGSKA (reference sequence). Trimming removed 0 bases from V and 6 bases from J, with 16 bases in between. The CDR3: CSAREIGGVGDTQYF. In DNA, the CDR3 is TGCAGTGCTAGAGAAATCGGCGGGGTCGGGGATACGCAGTATTTT.

This clonotype has at least ten counts. The gene calls are TRBV5-1 and TRBJ1-2; D is possibly TRBD1 (5 bases). CDR3 length: 12 amino acids. Between the trimmed V and J ends, which lost 4 bases and 5 bases, there was a span of 9 bases. Germline loops: CDR1 SGHRS, CDR2 YFSETQ. For the CDR3, the DNA is TGCGCCAGCAGCCCGGACAAATATGGCTACACCTTC. Translating it yields CASSPDKYGYTF.

This clonotype was seen at least ten times. The V gene is TRBV9, the J gene TRBJ1-2, with D perhaps TRBD1 (6 bases). Germline CDR1 reads SGDLS; CDR2 reads YYNGEE. Between the trimmed V and J ends, which lost 4 bases and 5 bases, there was a span of 18 bases. The CDR3 is 15 residues long. CDR3 DNA sequence: TGTGCCAGCAGCCCGAGGGACACTCGGAGGTATGGCTACACCTTC. It codes for CASSPRDTRRYGYTF.

The rearrangement uses TRBV20-1 and TRBJ2-1; 9 bases are a match to TRBD1. Germline V gives CDR1 DFQATT, CDR2 SNEGSKA (reference sequence). The CDR3 extends over 13 amino acids. The CDR3 protein is CSTTGGRLNEQFF. CDR3 in DNA: TGCAGCACCACAGGGGGCAGGTTGAATGAGCAGTTCTTC.

This clonotype has a count of ten or more. The gene calls are TRBV5-1 and TRBJ2-5; D is undetermined. V gave up 3 bases and J gave up 5 bases, with 11 bases separating them. The CDR3 totals 13 residues. The germline V gene encodes CDR1 SGHRS and CDR2 YFSETQ. The CDR3 loop is CASSSDPFETQYF. The CDR3 DNA is TGCGCCAGCAGCTCGGACCCCTTCGAGACCCAGTACTTC.

This chain joins TRBV7-3 and TRBJ2-3; possibly TRBD1 or TRBD2 for D (5 bases each). CDR3 length: 14 amino acids. Trimming shortened V by 5 bases and J by 2 bases, and 11 bases separated the two germline ends. Germline V CDR1 and CDR2: SGHTA, FQGTGA. The CDR3: CASSRGELTDTQYF. The CDR3 nucleotides read TGTGCCAGCAGCCGAGGGGAGCTCACAGATACGCAGTATTTT.

This clonotype was picked up many times. The chain carries TRBV14 and TRBJ2-3; weak D call: TRBD2 (6 bases). Between the trimmed V and J ends, which lost 11 bases and 4 bases, there was a span of 10 bases. Germline values: CDR1 SGHDN, CDR2 FVKESK. This CDR3 spans 11 amino acids. This CDR3 is CASRGADTQYF. The DNA of the CDR3 is TGTGCCTCGCGGGGAGCAGATACGCAGTATTTT.

This clonotype was recorded many times. The rearrangement links TRBV20-1 to TRBJ2-7; D assignment may be TRBD1 or TRBD2 (7 bases each). The germline V gene has CDR1 DFQATT and CDR2 SNEGSKA (reference sequence). Trimming stripped 6 bases from V and 6 bases from J, with 18 bases between. The length of the CDR3 is 13 residues. Here the CDR3 DNA reads TGCAGTGCCAGGGGGGGGAGTAATGGCGAGCAGTACTTC. This translates into CSARGGSNGEQYF.

The CDR3 spells CASSVGLAEGYEQYF. CDR3 DNA sequence: TGTGCCAGCAGCGTAGGACTAGCGGAGGGCTACGAGCAGTACTTC. The chain has TRBV9 and TRBJ2-7; the match to TRBD2 covers 9 bases. CDR1 is SGDLS, CDR2 YYNGEE, per germline. The CDR3 runs to 15 residues. J was trimmed by 3 bases and V by 0 bases; bases with no gene match: 4.

The rearrangement joins TRBV7-2 to TRBJ2-7, with D tentatively TRBD1 or TRBD2 (7 bases each). Germline V gene sequence: CDR1 SGHTA, CDR2 FQGNSA. V lost 2 bases, J lost 2 bases, and 19 bases lay in between. This CDR3 is built from 17 residues. The CDR3 loop is CASSLHTAGGDPYEQYF. The CDR3 DNA sequence: TGTGCCAGCAGCTTACACACAGCAGGGGGGGACCCCTACGAGCAGTACTTC.

The chain joins TRBV4-3 to TRBJ2-3; a weak D match, TRBD2 (6 bases). Germline values: CDR1 LGHNA, CDR2 YSLEER. Trimming left V 0 bases short and J 6 bases short, with 13 bases between. The CDR3 totals 15 residues. CDR3 in amino acids: CASSQDRAAGDTQYF. For the CDR3, the DNA is TGCGCCAGCAGCCAAGATCGGGCGGCGGGGGATACGCAGTATTTT.

This clonotype appeared many times. The chain employs TRBV11-2 and TRBJ2-7; unclear D gene. Germline assignment: CDR1 SGHAT and CDR2 FQNNGV. Trimming left V 3 bases short and J 7 bases short, with 10 bases between. CDR3 length: 12 residues. Here the CDR3 reads CASSFPGPEQYF. CDR3 coding DNA: TGTGCCAGCAGCTTCCCCGGGCCGGAGCAGTACTTC.

This clonotype was recorded at least ten times. The chain is built from TRBV29-1 and TRBJ1-2; unclear D gene. This CDR3 is built from 13 residues. Germline values: CDR1 SQVTM, CDR2 ANQGSEA. The V end lost 3 bases, the J end lost 8 bases, and 16 bases lay between the germline ends. CDR3 bases: TGCAGCGTTGACGGCACACGGACGTCAGGCTACACCTTC. It translates to CSVDGTRTSGYTF.

V usage is TRBV7-3 and J usage is TRBJ2-3; 12 nucleotides match TRBD2. The trim removed 6 bases at V and 5 bases at J, leaving 6 bases unmatched. This CDR3 is built from 15 residues. Germline V gives CDR1 SGHTA, CDR2 FQGTGA. CDR3 loop: CASRSSGGAVDTQYF. CDR3 coding DNA: TGTGCCAGCAGGTCTAGCGGGGGGGCCGTAGATACGCAGTATTTT.

J is TRBJ2-1 and V is TRBV7-6; TRBD2 matches 7 bases. The CDR3 has 15 amino acids. Per the germline V gene, CDR1 is SGHVS and CDR2 is FNYEAQ. Trimming cost V 5 bases and J 6 bases; bases outside gene matches: 10. CDR3 sequence reads: CASSREASGTNEQFF. The CDR3 DNA follows: TGTGCCAGCAGCCGCGAGGCTAGCGGAACCAATGAGCAGTTCTTC. The variable domain in full, completed from reference TRBV7-6 and TRBJ2-1, reads GAGVSQSPRYKVTKRGQDVALRCDPISGHVSLYWYRQALGQGPEFLTYFNYEAQQDKSGLPNDRFSAERPEGSISTLTIQRTEQRDSAMYRCASSREASGTNEQFFGPGTRLTVL.

The rearrangement joins TRBV5-1 to TRBJ2-1; tentative D call: TRBD1 (6 bases). CDR1 is SGHRS, CDR2 YFSETQ, per germline. The ends were cut back, 5 bases at V and 9 bases at J, with 18 bases in the middle. CDR3 length: 14 residues. As DNA, the CDR3 is TGCGCCAGCAGTGATAGGGCAGGGGCGGGTGAGCAGTTCTTC. Amino acids: CASSDRAGAGEQFF.

This clonotype is classed as medium-sized. This chain joins TRBV20-1 and TRBJ2-6; a weak D match, TRBD1 (5 bases). Germline CDR1 is DFQATT and CDR2 is SNEGSKA (reference sequence). With 2 bases removed from V and 0 bases from J, the gap between germline ends came to 11 bases. This CDR3 has 16 residues. CDR3 in amino acids: CSARQGASSGANVLTF. In nucleotides, the CDR3 is TGCAGTGCTAGACAGGGTGCTTCCTCTGGGGCCAACGTCCTGACTTTC.

Many counts were recorded for this clonotype. The chain couples TRBV5-1 to TRBJ1-1, with D maybe TRBD1 (5 bases). This CDR3 region has 14 residues. The germline V gene encodes CDR1 SGHRS and CDR2 YFSETQ. The V gene lost 4 bases and the J gene lost 1 base, with 11 bases spanning the gap. DNA for the CDR3: TGCGCCAGCAGCGGGGCCTATGGGAACACTGAAGCTTTCTTT. Protein product: CASSGAYGNTEAFF.

The chain uses TRBV5-1 and TRBJ2-7; a possible D gene is TRBD2 (6 bases). CDR1 SGHRS and CDR2 YFSETQ come from the germline V gene. The CDR3 contains 13 residues. Between the trimmed V and J ends, which lost 2 bases and 6 bases, there was a span of 12 bases. CDR3 amino acids: CASSLPSVGEQYF. CDR3 DNA sequence: TGCGCCAGCAGCTTACCTAGCGTCGGCGAGCAGTACTTC.

This clonotype appeared a few times. The CDR3 reads CASSGRMGGNQPQHF. The CDR3 DNA sequence: TGTGCCAGCAGTGGGAGAATGGGGGGCAATCAGCCCCAGCATTTT. V and J are TRBV2 and TRBJ1-5; TRBD1 is a possible D gene (5 bases). The CDR3 runs 15 residues. The germline V and J ends were trimmed by 4 bases and 2 bases, with 12 bases remaining between them. Germline-derived CDR1 and CDR2 are SNHLY and FYNNEI.